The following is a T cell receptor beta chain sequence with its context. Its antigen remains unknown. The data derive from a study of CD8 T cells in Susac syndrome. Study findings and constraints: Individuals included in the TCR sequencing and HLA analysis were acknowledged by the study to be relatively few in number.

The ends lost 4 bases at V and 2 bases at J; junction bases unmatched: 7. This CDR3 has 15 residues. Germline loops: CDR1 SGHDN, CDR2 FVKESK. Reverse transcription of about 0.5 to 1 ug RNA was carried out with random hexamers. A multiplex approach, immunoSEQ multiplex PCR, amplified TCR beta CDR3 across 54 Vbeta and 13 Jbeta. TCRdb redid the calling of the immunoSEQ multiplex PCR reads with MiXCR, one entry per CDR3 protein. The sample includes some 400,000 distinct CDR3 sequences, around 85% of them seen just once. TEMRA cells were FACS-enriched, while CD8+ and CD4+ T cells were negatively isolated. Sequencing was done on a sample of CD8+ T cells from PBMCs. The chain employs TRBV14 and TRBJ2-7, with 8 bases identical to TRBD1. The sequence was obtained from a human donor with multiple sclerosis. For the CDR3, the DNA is TGTGCCAGCAGCCCAAAGACAGGGGCTCCCTACGAGCAGTACTTC. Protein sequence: CASSPKTGAPYEQYF.